Detailed here is one T cell receptor beta chain. The CDR3 is made up of 15 amino acids. V was clipped by 3 bases and J by 2 bases, with 8 bases between them. Germline CDR1 is SEHNR and CDR2 is FQNEAQ (reference sequence). MiXCR was run by TCRdb on the RT-PCR reads, yielding one entry per CDR3 protein. Among about 680,000 distinct CDR3 sequences listed, 14% were seen once. The sequence was obtained from a female donor in good health, serving as a healthy control. This chain connects TRBV7-9 to TRBJ1-6; no clear D gene. Sequencing input: memory CD4+ T cells from blood. The CDR3 sequence: CASSLADPYNSPLHF. CDR3 nucleotides: TGTGCCAGCAGCTTGGCGGATCCCTATAATTCACCCCTCCACTTT.